The clone carrying this T cell receptor beta chain was recorded at least ten times. As yet, its antigen is unknown. The study left out patients who had uncontrolled infection, other autoimmune disease, pregnancy or lactation. The data are from a study of T cells in Graves' hyperthyroidism and ophthalmopathy. Study-level information: Pretreatment peripheral blood was obtained at initial diagnosis. Study-wide results and limits: Before onset, by a median of around 6.4 months, the model predicted ophthalmopathy.

There were TCR beta CDR3 regions amplified from RNA transcripts. First-round RT-PCR with HTBI primers amplified the TCR CDR3 region. MiXCR, applied by TCRdb to the multiplex PCR reads, yields one record per CDR3 protein. The table lists fewer than 400,000 distinct CDR3 sequences, approximately 14% of them singletons. This receptor was obtained from a woman under 30 with Graves' hyperthyroidism that later progressed to Graves' ophthalmopathy. The sample was blood.

The CDR3 here is CASSYSANTEAFF. In DNA, the CDR3 is TGTGCCAGCAGTTACTCGGCAAATACTGAAGCTTTCTTT. V is TRBV6-6 and J is TRBJ1-1; D is unresolved. Germline CDR1 is MNHNY and CDR2 is SVGAGI (reference sequence). V lost 0 bases and J lost 5, with 7 bases in between. This CDR3 region has 13 residues.